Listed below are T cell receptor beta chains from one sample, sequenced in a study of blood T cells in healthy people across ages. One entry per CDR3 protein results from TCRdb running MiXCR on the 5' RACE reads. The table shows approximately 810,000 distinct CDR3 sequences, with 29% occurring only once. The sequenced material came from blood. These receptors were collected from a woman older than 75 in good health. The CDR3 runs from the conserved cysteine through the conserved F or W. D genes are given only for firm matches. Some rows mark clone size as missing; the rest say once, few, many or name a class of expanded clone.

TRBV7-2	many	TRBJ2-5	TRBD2	TGTGCCAGCAGCTTACAGGCGGGGGGTGAGACCCAGTACTTC	CASSLQAGGETQYF
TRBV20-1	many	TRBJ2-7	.	TGCAGTGCTAGAGATGGACAGACCTTGACCGAGCAGTACTTC	CSARDGQTLTEQYF
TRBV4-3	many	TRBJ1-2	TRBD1	TGCGCCAGCAGCAAGGGACAGGGGGCGAAGGTTGATGGCTACACCTTC	CASSKGQGAKVDGYTF
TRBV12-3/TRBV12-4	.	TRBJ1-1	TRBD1	TGTGCCAGCAGTTTAAGGGCAGGGGGGGCTTTCTTT	CASSLRAGGAFF
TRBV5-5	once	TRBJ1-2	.	TGTGCCAGCGGCACGACCCAGGTGCTCGTTGGTGGCTACATCTTC	CASGTTQVLVGGYIF
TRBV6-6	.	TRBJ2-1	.	TGTGCCGTCGGAGGGGGACGGTACAATGAGCAGTTCTTC	CAVGGGRYNEQFF
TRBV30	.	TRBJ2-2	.	TGTGCCTGGAGTGTAGAAGGGCTTTTCACCGGGGAGCTGTTTTTT	CAWSVEGLFTGELFF
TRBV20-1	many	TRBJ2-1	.	TGCAGTGCCCTTGGGGGAAAGAAGCAGTTCTTC	CSALGGKKQFF
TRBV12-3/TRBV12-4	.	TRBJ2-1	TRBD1	TGCGCCACCAAAACAGGGGGCGGGGAGACCCAGTTCTTC	CATKTGGGETQFF
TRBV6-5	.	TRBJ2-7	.	TGTGCCAGCACCCCCAATTTCAGTACTAGACTTTACGAGCAGTACTTC	CASTPNFSTRLYEQYF
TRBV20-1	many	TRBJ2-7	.	TGCAGTGCTAGAGATCCCACAGGGAAGGAAGTCTACGAGCAGTACTTC	CSARDPTGKEVYEQYF
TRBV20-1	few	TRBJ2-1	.	TGCAGTGCTAGGGTGGGGGCCCTCTCCTACAATGAGCAGTTCTTC	CSARVGALSYNEQFF
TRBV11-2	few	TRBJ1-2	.	TGTGCCAGCAGCCCGTCGGGGGACTATGGCTACACCTTC	CASSPSGDYGYTF
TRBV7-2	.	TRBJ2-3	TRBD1	TGTGCCAGCAGCCAATCCGGGACAGGGGTAGATACGCAGTATTTT	CASSQSGTGVDTQYF
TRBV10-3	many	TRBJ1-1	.	TGTGCCATCAGTGAGTCGTTCGGACAGGAAGCTTTCTTT	CAISESFGQEAFF
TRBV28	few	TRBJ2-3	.	TGTGCCAGCAGTAAAAATAGGGGCTCTGGTCGGTCGGATACGCAGTATTTT	CASSKNRGSGRSDTQYF
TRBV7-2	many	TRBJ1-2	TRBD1	TGTGCCAGCAGCTTAGGCGCTCAGGGGGGCGGCTACACCTTC	CASSLGAQGGGYTF
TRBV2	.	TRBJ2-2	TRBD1	TGTGCCAGGAGACAGGGTAGCACCGGGGAGCTGTTTTTT	CARRQGSTGELFF
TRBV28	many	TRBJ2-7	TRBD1	TGTGCCAGCAGTTTAGGAGGACAGGACCATGACGAGCAGTACTTC	CASSLGGQDHDEQYF
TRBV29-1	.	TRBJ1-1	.	TGCAGCGTTGTATTTTCCCCAATGAACACTGAAGCTTTCTTT	CSVVFSPMNTEAFF
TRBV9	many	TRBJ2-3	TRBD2	TGTGCCAGCAGCACCCGGGGGGGAGATACGCAGTATTTT	CASSTRGGDTQYF
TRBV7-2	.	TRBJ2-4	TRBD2	TGTGCCAGCAGCCACCGGGAGACTAGCGGGGGGACCCCCAGTTGGCAGTACTTC	CASSHRETSGGTPSWQYF
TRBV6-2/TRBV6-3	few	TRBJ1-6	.	TGTGCCAGCAGTTCGCGGGGGAATAATTCACCCCTCCACTTT	CASSSRGNNSPLHF
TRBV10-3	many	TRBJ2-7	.	TGTGCCATCAGGCAAAAGGACAGCTCCTACGAGCAGTACTTC	CAIRQKDSSYEQYF
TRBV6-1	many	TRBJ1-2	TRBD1	TGTGCCAGCAGTGACAGGGGGTATGGCTACACCTTC	CASSDRGYGYTF
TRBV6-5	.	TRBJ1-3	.	TGTACCAGCAGGGAAAGGGGCTCTGGAAACACCATATATTTT	CTSRERGSGNTIYF
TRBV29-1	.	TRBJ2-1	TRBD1	TGCAGCGTTTACGCGATGACAGGGGTGGGCAATGAGCAGTTCTTC	CSVYAMTGVGNEQFF
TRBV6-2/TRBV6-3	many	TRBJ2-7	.	TGTGCCAGCAGGTCTACAGGTTCCTACGAGCAGTACTTC	CASRSTGSYEQYF
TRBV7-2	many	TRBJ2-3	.	TGTGCCAGCAGCATGTTAGAGTGGGGTACGCAGTATTTT	CASSMLEWGTQYF
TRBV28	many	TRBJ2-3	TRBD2	TGTGCCAGCAGTTTACCGGGACTAGCGGGGGGCAACACAGATACGCAGTATTTT	CASSLPGLAGGNTDTQYF
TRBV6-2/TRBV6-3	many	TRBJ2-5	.	TGTGCCAGCAGGCACGGTGGAGAGACCCAGTACTTC	CASRHGGETQYF
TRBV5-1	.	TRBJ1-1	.	TGCGCCAGCAGCTGCAATGCGGGTGTGAACACTGAAGCTTTCTTT	CASSCNAGVNTEAFF
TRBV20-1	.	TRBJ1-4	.	TGCAGTGTGGAGGGACCAACTAATGAAAAACTGTTTTTT	CSVEGPTNEKLFF
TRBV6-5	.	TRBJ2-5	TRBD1	TGTGCCAGCAGCCCAGCCGGGACAGGGCGGCAAGAGACCCAGTACTTC	CASSPAGTGRQETQYF
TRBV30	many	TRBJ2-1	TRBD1	TGTGCCTGGAGTGTCCGGAGGACAGGCGGCTACAATGAGCAGTTCTTC	CAWSVRRTGGYNEQFF
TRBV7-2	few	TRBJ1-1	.	TGTGCCAGCAACCGGGGGGGGGTTACTGAAGCTTTCTTT	CASNRGGVTEAFF
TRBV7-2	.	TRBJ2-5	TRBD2	TGTGCCAGCAGCTTCCTAGCGGGGGGTAAACAAGAGACCCAGTACTTC	CASSFLAGGKQETQYF
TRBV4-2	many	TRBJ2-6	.	TGTGCCAGCAGCCAAGCTAGCGACCTCTCTGGGGCCAACGTCCTGACTTTC	CASSQASDLSGANVLTF
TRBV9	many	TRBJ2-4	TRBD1	TGTGCCAGCAGCCGGGGACAGGGGGCGGGTAACATTCAGTACTTC	CASSRGQGAGNIQYF
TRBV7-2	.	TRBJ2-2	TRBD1	TGTGCCAGCAGCTTAAGACAGGGTAACGGGGAGCGGTTTTTT	CASSLRQGNGERFF
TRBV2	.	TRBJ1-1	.	TGTGCCAGCAACTGGATCCTGTCGCAGAACACTGAAGCTTTCTTT	CASNWILSQNTEAFF
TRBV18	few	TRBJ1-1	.	TGTGCCAGCTCACCAAGGGAGGGACGTACTGAAGCTTTCTTT	CASSPREGRTEAFF
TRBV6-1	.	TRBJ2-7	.	TGTGCCAGCAGTGAAACTTCAGGGGCAGACGTAAGCTACGAGCAGTACTTC	CASSETSGADVSYEQYF
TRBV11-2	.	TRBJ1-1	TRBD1	TGTGCCAGCAGCGCCCGACAGGGCATGAACACTGAAGCTTTCTTT	CASSARQGMNTEAFF
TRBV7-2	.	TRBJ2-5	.	TGCGCCAGCAGCTTAGAAGGGCGCCCCCGGGAGACCCAGTACTTC	CASSLEGRPRETQYF
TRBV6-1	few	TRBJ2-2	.	TGTGCCAGCAAGGGCTTGATAGTGAACACCGGGGAGCTGTTTTTT	CASKGLIVNTGELFF
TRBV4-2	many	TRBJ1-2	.	TGTGCCAGCAGCCAAGAGGGTCCCTATGGCTACACCTTC	CASSQEGPYGYTF
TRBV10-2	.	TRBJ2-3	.	TGCGCCAGCTCATTGACTGGCGGGGGCCCTAGCACAGATACGCAGTATTTT	CASSLTGGGPSTDTQYF
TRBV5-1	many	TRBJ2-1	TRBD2	TGCGCCAGCAGCTTGGCCCTAGCGGGCTCCTACAATGAGCAGTTCTTC	CASSLALAGSYNEQFF
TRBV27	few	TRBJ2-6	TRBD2	TGTGCCAGCAGCCCCCATCTAGCGGGGACCCCATATACCCGCTCTGGGGCCAACGTCCTGACTTTC	CASSPHLAGTPYTRSGANVLTF
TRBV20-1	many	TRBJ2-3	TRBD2	TGCAGTGCTTCAGCGGGGATCGCAGATACGCAGTATTTT	CSASAGIADTQYF
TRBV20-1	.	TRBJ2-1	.	TGCAGGGCTAGAGGGGGAGTCAATGAGCAGTTCTTC	CRARGGVNEQFF
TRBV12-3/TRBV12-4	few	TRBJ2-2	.	TGTGCCAGCAGTTTAGCGGGCAGAGGGGAGCTGTTTTTT	CASSLAGRGELFF
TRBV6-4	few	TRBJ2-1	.	TGTGCCAGCAGGCAAGAGGAGGACAGCTCCTACAATGAGCAGTTCTTC	CASRQEEDSSYNEQFF
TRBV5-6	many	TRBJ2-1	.	TGTGCCAGCAGCGCAAGCCGGGACATGAAGTTCTTC	CASSASRDMKFF